This TCR beta chain is from a study of blood T cell repertoires in COVID-19. Looking at the study overall: Collection of acute and convalescent COVID-19 samples took place in the United States, Italy and Spain. From T cells, B-cell-depleted T cells, or PBMCs came the material, which was cDNA or gDNA.

There are 15 residues in the CDR3. Per the authors' pipeline: For nucleated cells, counts were estimated from reference gene primer amplification. Using immunoSEQ multiplex PCR, the repertoire was profiled, and TCRdb retains in-frame clones only, with some absent. The DNA gave D and trimming, while V, J and clone size come from that table. The sample has about 210,000 clones, 88% seen once; the top ten hold around 1.5%. This clone was observed once. This chain links TRBV21-1 with TRBJ2-7; the table's D call, TRBD1, has no DNA check behind it. TRBV21-1 is a pseudogene locus. Sequencing used peripheral blood. The sequence was obtained from a young man with active or convalescent COVID-19. CDR3 region: CASSNPDRVTYEQYF. The CDR3 DNA sequence: TGTGCCAGCAGCAACCCGGACAGGGTGACCTACGAGCAGTACTTC.